This T cell receptor (beta chain) was captured in a study of cytomegalovirus exposure and HLA in healthy donors (TCRdb year 2017). Study-wide context: An earlier analysis of approximately 590 of the donors reported 250 to 300 Gb of sequence data and 100 million to 130 million unique TCR beta sequences from about 200 million T cells. An early release that covered 500 to 800 HLA-typed donors contained approximately 300 gigabases of sequencing data and tens of millions of unique TCR sequences. The genetic ancestry cluster associated with self-reported Caucasian donors included approximately 85% of the approximately 410 genotyped donors. The aim of the study was to test whether cataloging public T cell receptors could identify signatures of past pathogen exposure. Using immunosequencing, the study profiled T cell repertoires from 500 to 800 subjects and related those repertoires to cytomegalovirus serostatus. In addition to the first cohort of approximately 650 subjects, a separate validation cohort of 120 different subjects was used. The study combined high-throughput TCR immunosequencing, statistical association of individual TCRs with disease status, and machine learning to predict cytomegalovirus infection status. A later analysis re-examined previously published TCR beta repertoires from 600 to 700 donors and added high-resolution HLA genotyping to investigate patterns of TCR occurrence. Rather than using new phenotypic data, the later analysis identified candidate immune exposures from TCR beta sequences and from how often those sequences occurred across donors. In an earlier analysis of several hundred of the donors, high-throughput TCR beta sequencing was used to judge whether each TCR beta V gene segment behaved as functional or pseudogenic. Donor age, sex, ethnicity and CMV serostatus were collected together with the repertoire data. A later genetic analysis used genome-wide SNP genotypes for about 65% of the roughly 700 donors, treating that subset as a discovery cohort. Every discovery cohort repertoire had been produced on one sequencing platform. HLA typing included class I and class II loci at four-digit resolution. The number of typed donors differed by locus: about 620-640 for A, B, C, DRB1 and DQB1; 522 for DQA1; 606 for DPA1; and some 470 for DPB1. Roughly five DR-DQ haplotypes were handled as single units for association and clustering, since linkage in the cohort was strong. Across 300 to 500 genotyped donors of the cohort, an average of about 220,000 unique TCR beta nucleotide sequences per donor were sequenced, and approximately 17% of those sequences were non-productive. The study at large found these results: In an earlier analysis of 500 to 650 of the donors, most TCR beta V segments appeared in productive rearrangements about 90% or about 30% of the time, broadly matching IMGT annotations. A later analysis found that TCR association rates varied across HLA loci, with DRB1 alleles showing the most associated TCRs and HLA-C alleles the fewest. Because counts were too low, about 18 rarely observed V segments, including chromosome 9 orphons, were excluded from the earlier analysis of 587 of the donors. Assigning TCR associations to individual alleles was difficult when HLA alleles, especially DR and DQ, strongly co-occurred. A further reported finding was that TCR beta sequences accurately predicted the HLA-A and HLA-B alleles for most subjects in the first cohort. The 87-base-pair reads could not distinguish some IMGT-functional V segments, including TRBV6-2 and TRBV6-3, so those segments were excluded. In a later analysis, several top co-occurrence clusters were reported to appear linked to parvovirus B19, influenza, CMV and Epstein-Barr virus. The authors suggested that the approach could potentially be extended to other disease states and immunological phenotypes. Correlated functional status among segregating V segments might be attributable to linkage disequilibrium, but an unknown experimental factor could not be ruled out. In a later genetic analysis, fewer N-insertions in productive TCRs were reported among donors in an Asian-associated ancestry cluster than the 666-donor mean. A later analysis associated 15,000 to 20,000 TCR beta sequences with specific HLA alleles at a false discovery rate of 0.05. The cohort was sequenced for TCR beta chains only, and without alpha or paired-chain data the features that could be detected were limited. Most CMV-associated TCR beta chains appeared to be HLA-restricted in a later analysis, and the HLA associations seemed to be driven largely by CMV exposure. The sequencing pipeline was judged likely to have produced a cluster of highly shared sequence variants as a technical artifact. The classifier was reported to diagnose cytomegalovirus status with high specificity and sensitivity in both the original and validation cohorts. In a later analysis, HLA-associated TCR beta chains were found to be more clonally expanded and to have lower generation probabilities than equally common non-associated chains. V-gene and J-gene trimming of TCR beta chains was associated with a missense DCLRE1C variant in a later genetic analysis, and the association was replicated in an independent cohort. CMV serostatus was the only immune exposure information available for the cohort. In the study, about 150 TCR beta chains were listed as associated with cytomegalovirus. Three of the identified cytomegalovirus-associated TCR beta chains were confirmed in vitro to be specific for cytomegalovirus antigens. Across donors, most TCR sequences were observed very rarely, whereas some public TCRs were present in many individuals. Roughly uniform sequencing depth across donors was assumed in presence/absence analyses, although this assumption may not hold. Because HLA typing was unavailable for some donors at each locus, only the typed subset was used in association tests.

The library relied on the immunoSEQ multiplex PCR assay. For the multiplex PCR, a mixture combining 60 forward primers for TCR Vbeta segments and 13 reverse primers for TCR Jbeta segments was used. A multiplex PCR assay on genomic DNA amplified the CDR3 region of rearranged TCR beta genes. Amplified TCR beta libraries were sequenced as 87-base-pair reads on the Illumina HiSeq System. The original pipeline was this. A later analysis counted about 76 million unique TCR beta chains across the 500 to 850 repertoires, and roughly 9.9 million of these chains were shared by at least two donors. A nearest-neighbor algorithm error-corrected the raw reads and collapsed the reads into unique sequences, merging closely related sequences to remove PCR and sequencing errors. CDR3 sequences were aligned to IMGT reference sequences to assign V, D and J gene segments. Each retained sequence needed at least a six-nucleotide match to both a V gene segment and a J gene segment. Rearrangements were called productive when the CDR3 lacked stop codons and stayed in frame with V and J; all others were non-productive. Following IMGT convention, CDR3 was defined as the stretch from the second conserved V-encoded cysteine to the conserved J-encoded phenylalanine. In an earlier analysis of more than 550 of the donors, sequences lacking an unambiguous match to a single V gene segment were excluded. An earlier analysis of under 750 of the donors called V segments functional above 56.7% productive rearrangements and segregating when the between-donor standard deviation exceeded 5%. To diagnose cytomegalovirus status from the catalog of TCR beta chain sequences, a statistical classification framework was built. In a later analysis, TCR nucleotide sequences were compared against IMGT/GENE-DB human TR gene sequences so that V and J genes could be assigned. Using the TCRdist pipeline, a later analysis assigned CDR3 sequences along with most-parsimonious VDJ recombination scenarios. In a later analysis, each TCR beta chain was defined by its CDR3 amino acid sequence together with its V-gene family, and reads without a unique V-gene family were excluded. In a later analysis, approximately 640 highly shared, low-generation-probability nucleotide sequences were removed to address suspected cross-contamination and a sequencing artifact. In a later analysis, a clonal expansion index for each public chain was calculated from normalized within-repertoire ranks of inferred template counts. Generation probabilities in a later analysis came from a VDJ recombination model fitted to out-of-frame rearrangements, and those results were checked against IGoR. A later analysis scored TCR-TCR, TCR-HLA and TCR-CMV co-occurrence with hypergeometric tests, applying a repertoire-size bias correction to TCR pairs. A later analysis estimated false discovery rates by permuting HLA or CMV assignments 20 times. A later analysis grouped co-occurring TCRs with DBSCAN, adding TCRdist sequence similarity when clustering within HLA-allele-positive subsets. Co-occurrence clustering excluded repertoires with fewer than 30,000 or more than 120,000 public chains, plus five with anomalous nucleotide sharing. The source is immuneACCESS, and TCRdb retained only in-frame sequences with V and J called. Part of the clones is not carried over; for the studies checked, unresolved V genes explain less than half of this, and the remainder is unexplained. For V, J and clone size, that table is used; D and trimming come from the DNA. The sample table contains approximately 69,000 clones; only one count was recorded for about 66% of them. The top ten constitute about 20% of the sample.

The cohort was made up of roughly 670 healthy bone marrow donors. At the time of sampling, all cohort members were nominally healthy, though unrecorded immune exposures were likely present. The donor was CMV seropositive and was included in the group of about 290 seropositive cohort members. A peripheral blood sample was provided by each donor, and peripheral blood mononuclear cells were used for TCR beta sequencing. Genomic DNA extraction from the blood cell samples was performed with the Qiagen DNeasy Blood Extraction Kit. Taken from the germline V gene, the CDR1 and CDR2 loops are MGHRA and YSYEKL. Trimming costs V 1 base and J 6 bases, and their ends lie 15 bases apart. The CDR3 goes from the cysteine to the phenylalanine over 15 residues. Only the CDR3 DNA stays, 45 bases, in frame from base 1. Remarks on this clone: Its antigen is not yet known. Per-base quality was not reported, and no clone a single base away is much larger than it.

The chain links TRBV4-1 with TRBJ1-2; no D gene can be assigned with confidence. The clonotype originates from a man aged 35 to 55 in good health and CMV-seropositive. Sequenced: PBMCs. The nucleotides read TGCGCCAGCAGCCAAGGGGCGGGGTATGGCCATGGCTACACCTTC. This sequence encodes CASSQGAGYGHGYTF.